This T cell receptor (beta chain) came from a study of blood T cells in healthy people across ages. This CDR3 has 15 amino acids. Germline V gene lookup returns CDR1 SGHTA and CDR2 FQGNSA. A J-beta primer mix and a sample-barcoded 5' primer were used in a second PCR of roughly 6 to 11 cycles. Each CDR3 protein is one row after TCRdb ran MiXCR on the 5' RACE reads. The sample lists 650,000 to 700,000 distinct CDR3 sequences; roughly half were seen once. For this clonotype: Compared with germline, one end of the junction differs, possibly owing to a read error.

Sequencing was done on a sample of blood. This rearrangement joins TRBV7-2 to TRBJ1-5; D not certain. The clonotype was recovered from a woman older than 75 in good health. This chain's CDR3 is CAGSSRGGGNQPQHF. The CDR3 DNA reads as TGTGCCGGCAGCTCCAGAGGTGGAGGGAATCAGCCCCAGCATTTT.